The 8 T cell receptor beta chains listed next were all sequenced from one sample in a study of CD8 T cells in ankylosing spondylitis. A single record per CDR3 protein comes from TCRdb applying MiXCR to the 5' RACE reads. Of over 100,000 distinct CDR3 sequences in the sample, about an eighth were seen once. Sequencing input: blood, either unsorted or a sorted T cell fraction (not recorded which). Receptors were obtained from a female donor with ankylosing spondylitis or in good health (not recorded which).

Many counts were recorded for this clonotype. The DNA for the CDR3 is TGCAGTGCTAGTGTGACTAGAAGAGATACGCAGTATTTT. Translating gives CSASVTRRDTQYF. The chain employs TRBV20-1 and TRBJ2-3, with a tentative D call TRBD2 (6 bases). The CDR3 loop spans 13 amino acids. V lost 3 bases to trimming and J lost 5 bases, with 12 bases between them. Germline V gene sequence: CDR1 DFQATT, CDR2 SNEGSKA (reference sequence).

Ten or more counts support this clonotype. CDR3 in amino acids: CASSLGSGGRQPQHF. CDR3 DNA: TGTGCCAGCAGCTTAGGGTCAGGAGGGCGTCAGCCCCAGCATTTT. The rearrangement uses TRBV7-6 and TRBJ1-5; D ambiguous. Germline CDR1 is SGHVS and CDR2 is FNYEAQ. The length of the CDR3 is 15 residues. Trimming pared 1 base from V and 6 bases from J, leaving 13 bases between.

This clonotype occurred many times. The gene calls are TRBV5-1 and TRBJ2-1, with D maybe TRBD1 (6 bases). This CDR3 has 15 residues. V shed 2 bases and J shed 6 bases, with 15 bases lying between them. Germline loops: CDR1 SGHRS, CDR2 YFSETQ. In DNA, the CDR3 is TGCGCCAGCAGCTTCGGTAGAACAGGGCCCAATGAGCAGTTCTTC. Amino acids: CASSFGRTGPNEQFF.

This clonotype appeared many times. The chain couples TRBV20-1 to TRBJ1-5; the D is unclear. Germline lookup yields CDR1 DFQATT and CDR2 SNEGSKA (reference sequence). V was cut by 3 bases and J by 4 bases, with 7 bases left in between. This CDR3 is 12 amino acids long. CDR3 DNA: TGCAGTGCTAGGACCCCTAATCAGCCCCAGCATTTT. It yields the protein CSARTPNQPQHF.

This clonotype appeared many times. This chain uses TRBV12-3 or TRBV12-4 with TRBJ1-2, with D possibly being TRBD1 (5 bases). The CDR3 has 14 residues. Trimming cost V 3 bases and J 5 bases, with 13 bases left between them. In DNA form, the CDR3 reads TGTGCCAGCAGTTTCGGGCAGGGTTCTTATGGCTACACCTTC. This codes for CASSFGQGSYGYTF.

This clonotype was found many times. The chain combines TRBV20-1 with TRBJ1-2; weak D call: TRBD1 (5 bases). The V gene's germline CDR1 is DFQATT and CDR2 SNEGSKA (reference sequence). V shed 0 bases and J shed 4 bases, with 12 bases lying between them. This CDR3 comprises 14 residues. The CDR3 DNA reads as TGCAGTGCTAGAGATCTCCTAGGGGTCTATGGCTACACCTTC. Translation: CSARDLLGVYGYTF.

At least ten counts were recorded for this clonotype. The rearrangement joins TRBV29-1 to TRBJ1-3; the match to TRBD1 covers 8 bases. The CDR3 has 12 amino acids. The V segment lost 8 bases and the J segment 4 bases; nucleotides outside the gene matches: 4. Germline V CDR1 and CDR2: SQVTM, ANQGSEA. The CDR3 DNA sequence: TGCAGCTTCCGGACAGGGGGAAACACCATATATTTT. Its protein product is CSFRTGGNTIYF. Supplemented by reference TRBV29-1 and TRBJ1-3, the full variable domain reads SAVISQKPSRDICQRGTSLTIQCQVDSQVTMMFWYRQQPGQSLTLIATANQGSEATYESGFVIDKFPISRPNLTFSTLTVSNMSPEDSSIYLCSFRTGGNTIYFGEGSWLTVV.

This clonotype was observed at least ten times. This chain joins TRBV20-1 and TRBJ2-1; 7 bases map to TRBD2. Trimming at V came to 2 bases and at J to 7 bases, leaving 8 bases not matched to a gene. This CDR3 is 14 amino acids long. The germline CDR1 and CDR2 sequences are DFQATT and SNEGSKA (reference sequence). Written as DNA, the CDR3 is TGCAGTGCTAGAATGGTGGGAGGGGTGAATGAGCAGTTCTTC. Its protein is CSARMVGGVNEQFF.